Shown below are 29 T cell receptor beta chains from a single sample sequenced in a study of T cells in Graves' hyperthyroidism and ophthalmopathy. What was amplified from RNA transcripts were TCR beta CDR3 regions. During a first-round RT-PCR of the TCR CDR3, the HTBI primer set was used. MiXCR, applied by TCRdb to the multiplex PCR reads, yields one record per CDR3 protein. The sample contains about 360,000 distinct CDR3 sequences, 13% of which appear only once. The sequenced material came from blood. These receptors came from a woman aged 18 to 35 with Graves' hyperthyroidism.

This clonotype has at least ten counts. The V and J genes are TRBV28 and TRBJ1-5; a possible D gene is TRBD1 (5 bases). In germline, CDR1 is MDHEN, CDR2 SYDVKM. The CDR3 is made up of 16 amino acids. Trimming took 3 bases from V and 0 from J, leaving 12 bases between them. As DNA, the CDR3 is TGTGCCAGCAGTTTGCCAGGGTATATTAGCAATCAGCCCCAGCATTTT. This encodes CASSLPGYISNQPQHF. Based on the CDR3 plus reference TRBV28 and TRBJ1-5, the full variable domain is DVKVTQSSRYLVKRTGEKVFLECVQDMDHENMFWYRQDPGLGLRLIYFSYDVKMKEKGDIPEGYSVSREKKERFSLILESASTNQTSMYLCASSLPGYISNQPQHFGDGTRLSIL.

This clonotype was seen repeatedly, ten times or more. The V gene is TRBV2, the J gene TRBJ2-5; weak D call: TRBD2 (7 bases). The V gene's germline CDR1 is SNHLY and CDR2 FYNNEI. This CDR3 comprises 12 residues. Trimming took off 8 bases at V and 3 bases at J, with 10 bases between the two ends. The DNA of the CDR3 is TGTGCCAGCGGGAGGGGGAAAGAGACCCAGTACTTC. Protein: CASGRGKETQYF.

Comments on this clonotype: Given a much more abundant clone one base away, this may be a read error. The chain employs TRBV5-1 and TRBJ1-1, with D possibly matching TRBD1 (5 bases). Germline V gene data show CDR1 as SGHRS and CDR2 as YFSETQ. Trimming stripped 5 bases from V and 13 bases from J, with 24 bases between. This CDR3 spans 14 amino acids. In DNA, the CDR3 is TGCGCCAGCAGTTCGGCAGGGTCTCCGGTGAAGCTTTTCTTT. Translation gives CASSSAGSPVKLFF.

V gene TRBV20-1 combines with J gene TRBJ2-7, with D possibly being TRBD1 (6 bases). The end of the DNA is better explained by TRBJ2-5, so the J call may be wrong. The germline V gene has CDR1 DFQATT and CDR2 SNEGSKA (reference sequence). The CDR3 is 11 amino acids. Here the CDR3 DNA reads TGCAGTGCTAGGACAGGCGGGACCCAGTACTTC. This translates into CSARTGGTQYF.

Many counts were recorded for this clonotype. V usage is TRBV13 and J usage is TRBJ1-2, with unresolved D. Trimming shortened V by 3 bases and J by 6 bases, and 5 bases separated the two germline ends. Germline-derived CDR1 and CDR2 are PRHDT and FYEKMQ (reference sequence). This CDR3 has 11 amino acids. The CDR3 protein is CASSLFDGYTF. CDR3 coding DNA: TGTGCCAGCAGCTTGTTCGATGGCTACACCTTC.

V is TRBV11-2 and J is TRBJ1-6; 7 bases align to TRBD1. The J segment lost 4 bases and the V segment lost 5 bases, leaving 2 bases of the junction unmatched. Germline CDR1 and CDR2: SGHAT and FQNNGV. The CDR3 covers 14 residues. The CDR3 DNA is TGTGCCAGCAGCGGGGACAGTTATAATTCACCCCTCCACTTT. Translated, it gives CASSGDSYNSPLHF.

The CDR3 nucleotides read TGCGCCAGCAGCCAAGAGGCAGGGCTGGGTGGCTACACCTTC. Residues: CASSQEAGLGGYTF. The V gene is TRBV4-3, the J gene TRBJ1-2, with a tentative D call TRBD1 (5 bases). V was shortened by 0 bases and J by 7 bases, with 12 bases between the two germline ends. The CDR3 covers 14 residues. Germline assignment: CDR1 LGHNA and CDR2 YSLEER.

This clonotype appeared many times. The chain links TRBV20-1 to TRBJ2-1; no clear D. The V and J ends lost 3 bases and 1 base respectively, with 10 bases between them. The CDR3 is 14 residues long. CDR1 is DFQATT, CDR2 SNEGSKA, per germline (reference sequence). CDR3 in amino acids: CSASRWRSYNEQFF. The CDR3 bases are TGCAGTGCTAGTCGGTGGCGATCCTACAATGAGCAGTTCTTC.

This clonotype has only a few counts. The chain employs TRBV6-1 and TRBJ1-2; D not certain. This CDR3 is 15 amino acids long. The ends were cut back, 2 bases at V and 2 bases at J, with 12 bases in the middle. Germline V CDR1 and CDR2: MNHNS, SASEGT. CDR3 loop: CASSEWPAYNYGYTF. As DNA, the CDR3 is TGTGCCAGCAGTGAATGGCCAGCGTACAACTATGGCTACACCTTC.

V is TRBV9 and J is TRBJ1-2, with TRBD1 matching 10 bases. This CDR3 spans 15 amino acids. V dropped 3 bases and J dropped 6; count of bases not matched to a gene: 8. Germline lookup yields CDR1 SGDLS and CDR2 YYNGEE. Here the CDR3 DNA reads TGTGCCAGCAGCGCAGACAGGGGGCTTAAGGATGGCTACACCTTC. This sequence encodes CASSADRGLKDGYTF.

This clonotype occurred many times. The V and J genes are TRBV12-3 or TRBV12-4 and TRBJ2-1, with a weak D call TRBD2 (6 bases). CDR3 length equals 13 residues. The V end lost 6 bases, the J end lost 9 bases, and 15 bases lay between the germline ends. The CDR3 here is CASRTSPGGEQFF. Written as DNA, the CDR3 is TGTGCCAGCAGAACCTCACCCGGGGGTGAGCAGTTCTTC.

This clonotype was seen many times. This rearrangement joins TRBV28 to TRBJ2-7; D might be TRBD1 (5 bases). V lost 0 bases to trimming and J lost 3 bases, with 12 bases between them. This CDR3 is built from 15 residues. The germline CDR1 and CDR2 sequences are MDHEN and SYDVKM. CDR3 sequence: CASSLWAGPGYEQYF. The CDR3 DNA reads TGTGCCAGCAGTTTATGGGCAGGGCCAGGCTACGAGCAGTACTTC.

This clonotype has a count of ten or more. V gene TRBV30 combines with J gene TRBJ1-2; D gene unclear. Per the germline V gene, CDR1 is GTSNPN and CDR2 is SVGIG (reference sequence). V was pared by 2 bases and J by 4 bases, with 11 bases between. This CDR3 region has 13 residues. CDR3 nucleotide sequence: TGTGCCTGGAGTTCCCAGGCTTCCTATGGCTACACCTTC. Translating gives CAWSSQASYGYTF. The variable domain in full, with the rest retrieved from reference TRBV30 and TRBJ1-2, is SQTIHQWPATLVQPVGSPLSLECTVEGTSNPNLYWYRQAAGRGLQLLFYSVGIGQISSEVPQNLSASRPQDRQFILSSKKLLLSDSGFYLCAWSSQASYGYTFGSGTRLTVV.

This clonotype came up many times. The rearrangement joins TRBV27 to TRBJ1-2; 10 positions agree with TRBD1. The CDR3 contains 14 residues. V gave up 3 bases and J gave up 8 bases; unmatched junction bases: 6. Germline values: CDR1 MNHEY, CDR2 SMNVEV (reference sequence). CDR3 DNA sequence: TGTGCCAGCAGTTTCACCGGGACAGGGGACGGCTACACCTTC. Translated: CASSFTGTGDGYTF.

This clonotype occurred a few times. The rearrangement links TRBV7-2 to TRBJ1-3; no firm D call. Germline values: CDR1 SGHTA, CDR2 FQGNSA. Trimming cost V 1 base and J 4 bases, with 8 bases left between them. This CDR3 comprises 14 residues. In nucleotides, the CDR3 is TGTGCCAGCAGCTTAGACACGTTAGGAAACACCATATATTTT. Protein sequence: CASSLDTLGNTIYF. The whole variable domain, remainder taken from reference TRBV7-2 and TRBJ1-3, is GAGVSQSPSNKVTEKGKDVELRCDPISGHTALYWYRQSLGQGLEFLIYFQGNSAPDKSGLPSDRFSAERTGGSVSTLTIQRTQQEDSAVYLCASSLDTLGNTIYFGEGSWLTVV.

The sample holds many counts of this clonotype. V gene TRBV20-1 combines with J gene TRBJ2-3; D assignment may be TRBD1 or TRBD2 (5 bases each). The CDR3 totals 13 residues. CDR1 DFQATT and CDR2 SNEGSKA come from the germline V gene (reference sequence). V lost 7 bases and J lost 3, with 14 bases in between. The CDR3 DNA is TGCAGTGGGGACCTTCGATCGACAGATACGCAGTATTTT. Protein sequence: CSGDLRSTDTQYF.

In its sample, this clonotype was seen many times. DNA of the CDR3: TGCAGTGCTCATTATTATGAGCAGTTCTTC. Protein product: CSAHYYEQFF. The chain carries TRBV20-1 and TRBJ2-1; D gene ambiguous. Germline V gene sequence: CDR1 DFQATT, CDR2 SNEGSKA (reference sequence). V lost 5 bases and J 8 bases, leaving 7 bases between the germline ends. The CDR3 is 10 residues long.

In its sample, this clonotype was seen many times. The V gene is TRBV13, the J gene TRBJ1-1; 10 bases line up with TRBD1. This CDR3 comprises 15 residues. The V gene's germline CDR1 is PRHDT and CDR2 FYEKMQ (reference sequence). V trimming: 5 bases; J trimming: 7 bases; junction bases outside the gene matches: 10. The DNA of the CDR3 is TGTGCCAGCAGCGCCGGGACAGGGGCATTAGGTGAAGCTTTCTTT. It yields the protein CASSAGTGALGEAFF.

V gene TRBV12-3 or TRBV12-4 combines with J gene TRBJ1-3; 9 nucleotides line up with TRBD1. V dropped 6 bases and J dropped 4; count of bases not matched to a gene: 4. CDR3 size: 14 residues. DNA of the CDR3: TGTGCCAGCAGGGGACAGGGTTCGGGAAACACCATATATTTT. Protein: CASRGQGSGNTIYF.

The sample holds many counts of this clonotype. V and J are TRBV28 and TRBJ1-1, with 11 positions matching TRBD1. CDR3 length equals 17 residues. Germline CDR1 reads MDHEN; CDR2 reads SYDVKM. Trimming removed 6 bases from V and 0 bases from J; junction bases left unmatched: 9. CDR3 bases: TGTGCCAGCAGCCAGGGGGACAGGGGGGCAATGAACACTGAAGCTTTCTTT. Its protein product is CASSQGDRGAMNTEAFF.

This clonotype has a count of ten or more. This CDR3 reads CASRDQETQYF. The CDR3 DNA sequence: TGTGCCAGCAGGGACCAAGAGACCCAGTACTTC. The chain has TRBV2 and TRBJ2-5; no clear D. The CDR3 has 11 residues. Deletions cut 6 bases from V and 0 bases from J, with 2 bases between. The germline gives CDR1 SNHLY, CDR2 FYNNEI. Full variable domain (remainder filled in from reference TRBV2 and TRBJ2-5): EPEVTQTPSHQVTQMGQEVILRCVPISNHLYFYWYRQILGQKVEFLVSFYNNEISEKSEIFDDQFSVERPDGSNFTLKIRSTKLEDSAMYFCASRDQETQYFGPGTRLLVL.

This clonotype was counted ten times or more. The CDR3 spells CSARTSGRAKLGTDTQYF. The CDR3 DNA sequence: TGCAGTGCTAGGACTAGCGGGAGGGCCAAATTGGGTACAGATACGCAGTATTTT. The chain couples TRBV20-1 to TRBJ2-3, with 14 bases lining up with TRBD2. CDR3 length: 18 amino acids. Germline lookup yields CDR1 DFQATT and CDR2 SNEGSKA (reference sequence). Germline trimming cut 3 bases from V and 3 bases from J; bases unmatched to any gene: 11.

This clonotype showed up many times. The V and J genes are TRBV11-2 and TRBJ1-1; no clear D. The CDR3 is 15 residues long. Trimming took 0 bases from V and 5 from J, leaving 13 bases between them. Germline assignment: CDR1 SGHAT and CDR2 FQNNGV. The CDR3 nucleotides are TGTGCCAGCAGCTTAGATCGGGTGGGTGGGACTGAAGCTTTCTTT. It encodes CASSLDRVGGTEAFF.

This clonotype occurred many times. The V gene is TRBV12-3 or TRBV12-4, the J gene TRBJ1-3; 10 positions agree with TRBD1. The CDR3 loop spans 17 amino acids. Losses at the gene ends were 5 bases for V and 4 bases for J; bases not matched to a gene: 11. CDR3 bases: TGTGCCAGCAGTAAGACAGGGGGCGGTCTATGGGGAAACACCATATATTTT. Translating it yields CASSKTGGGLWGNTIYF.

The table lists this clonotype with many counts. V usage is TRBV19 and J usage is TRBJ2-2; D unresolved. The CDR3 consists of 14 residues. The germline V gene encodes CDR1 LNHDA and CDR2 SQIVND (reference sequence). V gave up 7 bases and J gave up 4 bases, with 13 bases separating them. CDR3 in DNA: TGTGCCAGTACTATCGCGTCGGGCACCGGGGAGCTGTTTTTT. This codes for CASTIASGTGELFF.

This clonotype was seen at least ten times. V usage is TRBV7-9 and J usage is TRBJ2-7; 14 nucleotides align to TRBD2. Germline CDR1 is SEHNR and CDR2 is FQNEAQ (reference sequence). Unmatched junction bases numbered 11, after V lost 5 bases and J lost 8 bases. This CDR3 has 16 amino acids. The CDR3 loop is CASSLGLAGGELQQYF. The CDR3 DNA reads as TGTGCCAGCAGCCTAGGACTAGCGGGGGGCGAGTTACAGCAGTACTTC.

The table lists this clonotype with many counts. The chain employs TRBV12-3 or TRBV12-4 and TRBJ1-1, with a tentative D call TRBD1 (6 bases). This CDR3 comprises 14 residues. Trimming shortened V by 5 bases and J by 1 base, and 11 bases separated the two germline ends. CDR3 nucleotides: TGTGCCAGCAGTGCAGGGGTGGCGAACACTGAAGCTTTCTTT. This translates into CASSAGVANTEAFF.

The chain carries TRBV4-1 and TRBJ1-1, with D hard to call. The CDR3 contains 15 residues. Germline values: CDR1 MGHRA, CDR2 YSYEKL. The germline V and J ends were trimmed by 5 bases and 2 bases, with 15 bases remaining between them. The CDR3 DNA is TGCGCCAGCAGCTCCCGACGGCTATCCAACACTGAAGCTTTCTTT. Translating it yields CASSSRRLSNTEAFF.

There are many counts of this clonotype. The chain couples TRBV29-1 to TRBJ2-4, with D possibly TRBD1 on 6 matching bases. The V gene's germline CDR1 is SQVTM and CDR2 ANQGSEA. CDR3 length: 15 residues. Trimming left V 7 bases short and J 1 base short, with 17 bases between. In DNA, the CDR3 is TGCAGCGCCGCCAGGGGATTGGGGGCCAAAAACATTCAGTACTTC. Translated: CSAARGLGAKNIQYF.